Listed below are T cell receptor beta chains from one sample, sequenced in a study of shared clonotypes between healthy human individuals. Sequenced by immunoSEQ multiplex PCR; TCRdb stores in-frame clones only, minus some. The sample has about 2 million clones, around 96% seen once. Sequencing was done on a sample of naive CD8+ T cells sorted from blood. These receptors came from a man between 18 and 35 years old in good health. The CDR3 runs from the conserved cysteine through the conserved F or W. A D gene is named only where the DNA matches it firmly. Expanded clones are given a class, and other clones once, few, many or no size at all.

clone size: -; D gene: -; V gene: TRBV2; J gene: TRBJ1-4; CDR3 DNA: TGTGCCAGCAGTACAGGGCAGGTTGCTAATGAAAAACTGTTTTTT; CDR3 protein: CASSTGQVANEKLFF
clone size: -; D gene: -; V gene: TRBV25-1; J gene: TRBJ1-4; CDR3 DNA: TGTGCCAGCAGTGCATTCGGGGGGCTAGATAATGAAAAACTGTTTTTT; CDR3 protein: CASSAFGGLDNEKLFF
clone size: -; D gene: -; V gene: TRBV5-1; J gene: TRBJ2-7; CDR3 DNA: TGCGCCAGCAGTGATGCGGACACTTTGTACGAGCAGTACTTC; CDR3 protein: CASSDADTLYEQYF
clone size: once; D gene: -; V gene: TRBV7-2; J gene: TRBJ2-3; CDR3 DNA: TGTGCCAGCAGCTTACTGTATGGAACAGATACGCAGTATTTT; CDR3 protein: CASSLLYGTDTQYF
clone size: -; D gene: TRBD2; V gene: TRBV7-9; J gene: TRBJ2-7; CDR3 DNA: TGTGCCAGCAGCCCAGATAGCGGGAGGATCCGCTACGAGCAGTACTTC; CDR3 protein: CASSPDSGRIRYEQYF
clone size: -; D gene: -; V gene: TRBV19; J gene: TRBJ2-3; CDR3 DNA: TGTGCCAGTTCGACAGTGTTCACAGATACGCAGTATTTT; CDR3 protein: CASSTVFTDTQYF
clone size: -; D gene: TRBD2; V gene: TRBV5-5; J gene: TRBJ2-1; CDR3 DNA: TGTGCCAGCAGCTTGCTGACTAGCGAAAGCAATGAGCAGTTCTTC; CDR3 protein: CASSLLTSESNEQFF
clone size: once; D gene: -; V gene: TRBV2; J gene: TRBJ2-2; CDR3 DNA: TGTGCCAGCAGTTCATTATTGGGGGTCAACACCGGGGAGCTGTTTTTT; CDR3 protein: CASSSLLGVNTGELFF
clone size: -; D gene: -; V gene: TRBV6-5; J gene: TRBJ1-4; CDR3 DNA: TGTGCCAGCAGTCCGGCCTGGACTGGAGGGGAAAAACTGTTTTTT; CDR3 protein: CASSPAWTGGEKLFF
clone size: -; D gene: -; V gene: TRBV30; J gene: TRBJ2-7; CDR3 DNA: TGTGCCTGGAGTAAGGTCAGCGAAATCTACGAGCAGTACTTC; CDR3 protein: CAWSKVSEIYEQYF
clone size: -; D gene: TRBD1; V gene: TRBV4-3; J gene: TRBJ2-5; CDR3 DNA: TGCGCCAGCAGCCGTGGGACAGGGGTTGGGGAGACCCAGTACTTC; CDR3 protein: CASSRGTGVGETQYF
clone size: -; D gene: TRBD1; V gene: TRBV5-1; J gene: TRBJ1-1; CDR3 DNA: TGCGCCAGCAGCTTATCAGGGGGCACTGAAGCTTTCTTT; CDR3 protein: CASSLSGGTEAFF
clone size: -; D gene: -; V gene: TRBV7-9; J gene: TRBJ2-4; CDR3 DNA: TGTGCCAGCGGGGGTTACATAGCCAAAAACATTCAGTACTTC; CDR3 protein: CASGGYIAKNIQYF
clone size: -; D gene: -; V gene: TRBV11-2; J gene: TRBJ1-2; CDR3 DNA: TGTGCCAGCAGCTTAGATCCCCAGGGCGACTATGGCTACACCTTC; CDR3 protein: CASSLDPQGDYGYTF
clone size: -; D gene: TRBD1; V gene: TRBV5-6; J gene: TRBJ1-1; CDR3 DNA: TGTGCCAGCAGCTTGGAACAGGGGGCTCTGTACACTGAAGCTTTCTTT; CDR3 protein: CASSLEQGALYTEAFF
clone size: -; D gene: -; V gene: TRBV19; J gene: TRBJ2-2; CDR3 DNA: TGTGCCAGTAGGTCAGAACTCACCGGGGAGCTGTTTTTT; CDR3 protein: CASRSELTGELFF
clone size: -; D gene: TRBD2; V gene: TRBV27; J gene: TRBJ2-1; CDR3 DNA: TGTGCCAGCAGAGTATCGGCTAGCGGGATCTACAATGAGCAGTTCTTC; CDR3 protein: CASRVSASGIYNEQFF
clone size: -; D gene: -; V gene: TRBV5-3; J gene: TRBJ2-5; CDR3 DNA: TGTGCCAGAAGCTTGGGTCTGACGGGGCTGGAGACCCAGTACTTC; CDR3 protein: CARSLGLTGLETQYF
clone size: -; D gene: -; V gene: TRBV4-3; J gene: TRBJ1-2; CDR3 DNA: TGCGCCAGCAGCCAAGAAATAAACAGTTTTATGGGCTACACCTTC; CDR3 protein: CASSQEINSFMGYTF
clone size: -; D gene: -; V gene: TRBV2; J gene: TRBJ2-5; CDR3 DNA: TGTGCCAGCAGTGCAGCTTACCAAGAGACCCAGTACTTC; CDR3 protein: CASSAAYQETQYF
clone size: many; D gene: -; V gene: TRBV30; J gene: TRBJ2-7; CDR3 DNA: TGTGCCTGGAGTGCGGGGGTCGAGCAGTACTTC; CDR3 protein: CAWSAGVEQYF
clone size: -; D gene: -; V gene: TRBV9; J gene: TRBJ2-5; CDR3 DNA: TGTGCCAGCAGCGTACTAACGTCCGCCGGGGAGACCCAGTACTTC; CDR3 protein: CASSVLTSAGETQYF
clone size: once; D gene: -; V gene: TRBV28; J gene: TRBJ2-1; CDR3 DNA: TGTGCCAGCAGTTTAAGGGGGTTCACCTACAATGAGCAGTTCTTC; CDR3 protein: CASSLRGFTYNEQFF
clone size: once; D gene: TRBD1; V gene: TRBV28; J gene: TRBJ1-5; CDR3 DNA: TGTGCCAGCAGTTTATTAACAGGGGGTGGCATAGGCAATCAGCCCCAGCATTTT; CDR3 protein: CASSLLTGGGIGNQPQHF
clone size: -; D gene: -; V gene: TRBV4-3; J gene: TRBJ2-3; CDR3 DNA: TGCGCCAGCAGCCAAGCGGGAAGCACAGATACGCAGTATTTT; CDR3 protein: CASSQAGSTDTQYF
clone size: -; D gene: -; V gene: TRBV6-6; J gene: TRBJ2-3; CDR3 DNA: TGTGCCAGCAGTTCCAACCGGGACGAACTAGGGTATTTT; CDR3 protein: CASSSNRDELGYF
clone size: -; D gene: -; V gene: TRBV27; J gene: TRBJ2-5; CDR3 DNA: TGTGCCAGCAGTTTAACGGGGAGAGAGACCCAGTACTTC; CDR3 protein: CASSLTGRETQYF
clone size: -; D gene: TRBD1; V gene: TRBV2; J gene: TRBJ2-3; CDR3 DNA: TGTGCCAGCAGCCCCCTACTAGCAGGGGGCCCAGATACGCAGTATTTT; CDR3 protein: CASSPLLAGGPDTQYF
clone size: -; D gene: -; V gene: TRBV5-1; J gene: TRBJ2-7; CDR3 DNA: TGCGCCAGCAATAGCGATGGTCCCTACGAGCAGTACTTC; CDR3 protein: CASNSDGPYEQYF
clone size: -; D gene: -; V gene: TRBV9; J gene: TRBJ1-5; CDR3 DNA: TGTGCCAGCAGCGTCGATGATTGGAGCAATCAGCCCCAGCATTTT; CDR3 protein: CASSVDDWSNQPQHF
clone size: -; D gene: -; V gene: TRBV6-1; J gene: TRBJ1-2; CDR3 DNA: TGTGCCAGCAGGGACATCGGGGGCTACACCTTC; CDR3 protein: CASRDIGGYTF
clone size: once; D gene: -; V gene: TRBV7-8; J gene: TRBJ1-1; CDR3 DNA: TGTGCCAGCAGCCCAAGTATCTCAGGGGAACTCGAAGCTTTCTTT; CDR3 protein: CASSPSISGELEAFF
clone size: -; D gene: -; V gene: TRBV28; J gene: TRBJ1-1; CDR3 DNA: TGTGCCAGCGGCCAAGGGAGGGCTGAAGCTTTCTTT; CDR3 protein: CASGQGRAEAFF
clone size: -; D gene: -; V gene: TRBV5-1; J gene: TRBJ2-5; CDR3 DNA: TGCGCCAGCAGCGTTGGCGAGAGGCTCCAAGAGACCCAGTACTTC; CDR3 protein: CASSVGERLQETQYF
clone size: once; D gene: TRBD1; V gene: TRBV7-9; J gene: TRBJ1-1; CDR3 DNA: TGTGCCAGCACCAAACTACAGGGGTCTAACACTGAAGCTTTCTTT; CDR3 protein: CASTKLQGSNTEAFF
clone size: -; D gene: TRBD1; V gene: TRBV19; J gene: TRBJ2-5; CDR3 DNA: TGTGCCAGTAGTATCTGGACAGGGGACGAGACCCAGTACTTC; CDR3 protein: CASSIWTGDETQYF
clone size: -; D gene: -; V gene: TRBV9; J gene: TRBJ1-1; CDR3 DNA: TGTGCCAGCAGCACCGGTAGTCGAACTGAAGCTTTCTTT; CDR3 protein: CASSTGSRTEAFF
clone size: -; D gene: -; V gene: TRBV19; J gene: TRBJ1-1; CDR3 DNA: TGTGCCAGTAAGGAGATGGACACTGAAGCTTTCTTT; CDR3 protein: CASKEMDTEAFF
clone size: -; D gene: -; V gene: TRBV7-8; J gene: TRBJ2-1; CDR3 DNA: TGTGCCAGCAGCTTAGAAGGGACTCCCTACAATGAGCAGTTCTTC; CDR3 protein: CASSLEGTPYNEQFF
clone size: -; D gene: -; V gene: TRBV6-5; J gene: TRBJ1-2; CDR3 DNA: TGTGCCAGCAGTCTTGGCGGGGGCGATGGCTACACCTTC; CDR3 protein: CASSLGGGDGYTF
clone size: -; D gene: -; V gene: TRBV5-1; J gene: TRBJ2-7; CDR3 DNA: TGCGCCAGCAGCTTGGAAAGGGGTCCCGTTGACGAGCAGTACTTC; CDR3 protein: CASSLERGPVDEQYF
clone size: -; D gene: TRBD1; V gene: TRBV18; J gene: TRBJ1-2; CDR3 DNA: TGTGCCAGCTCACCTACTCGGGACAGGGACTATGGCTACACCTTC; CDR3 protein: CASSPTRDRDYGYTF
clone size: -; D gene: -; V gene: TRBV27; J gene: TRBJ1-1; CDR3 DNA: TGTGCCAGCAGATTACTTCCCAACACTGAAGCTTTCTTT; CDR3 protein: CASRLLPNTEAFF
clone size: -; D gene: TRBD2; V gene: TRBV6-1; J gene: TRBJ2-3; CDR3 DNA: TGTGCCAGCAGTGAATTGGCTAGCGGACTTACAGATACGCAGTATTTT; CDR3 protein: CASSELASGLTDTQYF
clone size: -; D gene: -; V gene: TRBV5-6; J gene: TRBJ2-1; CDR3 DNA: TGTGCCAGCAGCCGGGCCTGGAGCTCCTACAATGAGCAGTTCTTC; CDR3 protein: CASSRAWSSYNEQFF
clone size: -; D gene: -; V gene: TRBV4-1; J gene: TRBJ1-1; CDR3 DNA: TGCGCCAGCAGCCTAAGTGGGGGGAACACTGAAGCTTTCTTT; CDR3 protein: CASSLSGGNTEAFF
clone size: -; D gene: TRBD1; V gene: TRBV27; J gene: TRBJ1-1; CDR3 DNA: TGTGCCAGCAGCGATGGGACAGCGGGCGCTGAAGCTTTCTTT; CDR3 protein: CASSDGTAGAEAFF
clone size: -; D gene: -; V gene: TRBV4-1; J gene: TRBJ1-1; CDR3 DNA: TGCGCCAGCAGCGACAACTTACGACGCACTGAAGCTTTCTTT; CDR3 protein: CASSDNLRRTEAFF
clone size: -; D gene: -; V gene: TRBV30; J gene: TRBJ2-1; CDR3 DNA: TGTGCCTGGAGTGTCTTAGCGAGTCCGGCGGATGAGCAGTTCTTC; CDR3 protein: CAWSVLASPADEQFF
clone size: once; D gene: -; V gene: TRBV4-1; J gene: TRBJ1-1; CDR3 DNA: TGCGCCAGCAGCCAAAGGGGGATTGGAAGGAGGGAAGCTTTCTTT; CDR3 protein: CASSQRGIGRREAFF
clone size: once; D gene: -; V gene: TRBV6-6; J gene: TRBJ1-1; CDR3 DNA: TGTGCCAGCAGTTCCCAATGGACGGGGAACACTGAAGCTTTCTTT; CDR3 protein: CASSSQWTGNTEAFF
clone size: many; D gene: -; V gene: TRBV5-5; J gene: TRBJ2-7; CDR3 DNA: TGTGCCAGCAGCTTGTCGTGGGGGTACGAGCAGTACTTC; CDR3 protein: CASSLSWGYEQYF
clone size: once; D gene: -; V gene: TRBV7-9; J gene: TRBJ2-5; CDR3 DNA: TGTGCCAGCAGCCCCGGACAAGTACAAGAGACCCAGTACTTC; CDR3 protein: CASSPGQVQETQYF
clone size: -; D gene: TRBD1; V gene: TRBV6-5; J gene: TRBJ2-7; CDR3 DNA: TGTGCCAGCAGCCCCGGGACAGGGTCCTACGAGCAGTACTTC; CDR3 protein: CASSPGTGSYEQYF
clone size: -; D gene: -; V gene: TRBV2; J gene: TRBJ2-7; CDR3 DNA: TGTGCCAGCCGCGTGGTCGCTAGCGAGGTCTACGAGCAGTACTTC; CDR3 protein: CASRVVASEVYEQYF
clone size: few; D gene: -; V gene: TRBV6-6; J gene: TRBJ1-6; CDR3 DNA: TGTGCCGGCCGCCAGGGGAAATCCTATAATTCACCCCTCCACTTT; CDR3 protein: CAGRQGKSYNSPLHF
clone size: once; D gene: -; V gene: TRBV5-5; J gene: TRBJ2-7; CDR3 DNA: TGTGCCAGCAGCTGGGATTTATGGGACGAGCAGTACTTC; CDR3 protein: CASSWDLWDEQYF
clone size: -; D gene: -; V gene: TRBV7-9; J gene: TRBJ2-1; CDR3 DNA: TGTGCCAGCAGCCCCCAGAGGTACTACAATGAGCAGTTCTTC; CDR3 protein: CASSPQRYYNEQFF
clone size: -; D gene: -; V gene: TRBV29-1; J gene: TRBJ2-7; CDR3 DNA: TGCAGCGTCCAAAATTCGGCGGGGAGTGAGCAGTACTTC; CDR3 protein: CSVQNSAGSEQYF
clone size: -; D gene: -; V gene: TRBV4-1; J gene: TRBJ2-7; CDR3 DNA: TGCGCCAGCAGCCGCGAGGACGCTCCCTCCTACGAGCAGTACTTC; CDR3 protein: CASSREDAPSYEQYF